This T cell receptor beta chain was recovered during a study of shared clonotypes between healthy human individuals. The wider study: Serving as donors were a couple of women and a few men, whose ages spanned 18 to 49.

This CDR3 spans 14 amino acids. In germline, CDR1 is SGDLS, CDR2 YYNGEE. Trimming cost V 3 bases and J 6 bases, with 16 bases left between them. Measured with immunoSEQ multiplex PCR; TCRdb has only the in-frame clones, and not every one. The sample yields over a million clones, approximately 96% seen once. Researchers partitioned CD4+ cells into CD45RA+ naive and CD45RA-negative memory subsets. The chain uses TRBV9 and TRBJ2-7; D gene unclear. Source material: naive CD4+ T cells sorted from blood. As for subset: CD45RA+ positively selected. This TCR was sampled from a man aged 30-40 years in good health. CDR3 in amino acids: CASSAVEPSGEQYF. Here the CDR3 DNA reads TGTGCCAGCAGCGCGGTCGAGCCTTCCGGCGAGCAGTACTTC.